Presented here are 7 T cell receptor beta chains from one specimen sequenced in a study of monozygotic twins with inflammatory bowel disease. One entry per CDR3 protein, without DNA, is what TCRdb gives after re-calling the 5' RACE reads. In total, the table holds about 160,000 distinct CDR3 sequences. The specimen was blood. The receptor source for this set is a human donor with ulcerative colitis or Crohn's disease, or a healthy co-twin of an affected twin (not recorded which).

The chain has TRBV28 and TRBJ2-3; TCRdb proposes TRBD1, but this gene call is untestable without DNA. Germline CDR1 MDHEN, CDR2 SYDVKM. This CDR3 has 16 amino acids. CDR3 protein: CASSPSTPGREDTQYF.

CDR3 loop: CSARTGRDNEKLFF. This chain connects TRBV20-1 to TRBJ1-4; TCRdb returns TRBD1, unconfirmable since there is no DNA. In germline, CDR1 is DFQATT, CDR2 SNEGSKA (reference sequence). The CDR3 runs to 14 residues.

J is TRBJ2-7 and V is TRBV7-8; TCRdb proposes TRBD2, but this gene call is untestable without DNA. CDR3 size: 17 residues. The V gene's germline CDR1 is SGHVS and CDR2 FQNEAQ. This CDR3 reads CASSSPTGTSSPYEQYF.

The gene calls are TRBV12-5 and TRBJ2-3; the TCRdb call, TRBD2, lacks DNA for checking. The CDR3 contains 17 residues. Germline lookup yields CDR1 LGHNT and CDR2 FRNRAP. This chain's CDR3 is CASADTGGGIGTDTQYF. Combining the CDR3 with reference TRBV12-5 and TRBJ2-3 gives the whole variable domain DARVTQTPRHKVTEMGQEVTMRCQPILGHNTVFWYRQTMMQGLELLAYFRNRAPLDDSGMPKDRFSAEMPDATLATLKIQPSEPRDSAVYFCASADTGGGIGTDTQYFGPGTRLTVL.

This chain uses TRBV2 with TRBJ2-7; TCRdb calls TRBD1, which cannot be checked without DNA. This CDR3 spans 13 amino acids. From germline, CDR1 is SNHLY and CDR2 FYNNEI. CDR3 in amino acids: CASSADREVEQYF.

The chain employs TRBV4-3 and TRBJ2-7; TCRdb's D call, TRBD1, is unchecked because there is no DNA. CDR1 and CDR2 from the germline V gene are LGHNA and YSLEER. The CDR3 contains 16 residues. This chain's CDR3 is CASSRLGTGGEDEQYF.

The gene calls are TRBV20-1 and TRBJ1-2; without DNA, the TCRdb call of TRBD1 cannot be checked. This CDR3 has 16 amino acids. Germline CDR1 is DFQATT and CDR2 is SNEGSKA (reference sequence). The CDR3 loop reads CSASGAGTPVNYGYTF.